One sample yielded the 14 T cell receptor beta chains listed below, sequenced in a study of shared clonotypes between healthy human individuals. The protocol was immunoSEQ multiplex PCR, while the TCRdb copy is restricted to in-frame clones and leaves out a portion. Of 600,000 to 700,000 clones detected, around 73% appear once; the ten largest clones hold roughly 2%. The material sequenced was memory CD4+ T cells sorted from blood. Subset of the sample: CD45RA-negative fraction. These receptor sequences come from a young woman in good health.

The chain couples TRBV27 to TRBJ2-7; D call uncertain. The ends were cut back, 2 bases at V and 2 bases at J, with 16 bases in the middle. From germline, CDR1 is MNHEY and CDR2 SMNVEV (reference sequence). This CDR3 has 16 amino acids. CDR3 protein: CASSLGASVGAYEQYF. CDR3 in DNA: TGTGCCAGCAGTTTAGGCGCAAGCGTTGGGGCCTACGAGCAGTACTTC.

The V call is TRBV28, the J call TRBJ1-4, with 9 bases identical to TRBD1. V was pared by 6 bases and J by 2 bases, with 7 bases of the junction left unmatched. The CDR3 is made up of 16 amino acids. Germline assignment: CDR1 MDHEN and CDR2 SYDVKM. The CDR3 sequence is CASRQQGAGTNEKLFF. In nucleotides, the CDR3 is TGTGCCAGCAGGCAACAGGGGGCAGGGACTAATGAAAAACTGTTTTTT.

The chain carries TRBV2 and TRBJ2-7; D perhaps matches TRBD1 (5 bases). Germline V gene lookup returns CDR1 SNHLY and CDR2 FYNNEI. CDR3 length: 13 residues. Trimming stripped 8 bases from V and 0 bases from J, with 11 bases between. CDR3 protein: CASGIDSSYEQYF. The CDR3 DNA is TGTGCCAGCGGTATTGACAGCTCCTACGAGCAGTACTTC.

This clone appeared a single time. The chain is built from TRBV12-2 and TRBJ2-7; TRBD2, the table's D call, lacks a check against the DNA. TRBV12-2 is marked as a pseudogene. This CDR3 comprises 18 residues. DNA of the CDR3: TGTGCAAGTCGCTTAGAGTGGCTAGGCCGCCCCTCTCTCTACGAGCAGTACTTC. This gives the protein CASRLEWLGRPSLYEQYF.

Regarding this clone: Distinct nucleotide sequences in the sample also encode this CDR3. The chain carries TRBV5-1 and TRBJ2-1; D gene ambiguous. CDR1 and CDR2 (germline): SGHRS, YFSETQ. V shed 1 base and J shed 3 bases, with 11 bases lying between them. The CDR3 covers 15 residues. CDR3 loop: CASSLSSALYNEQFF. CDR3 DNA: TGCGCCAGCAGCTTGTCAAGTGCACTCTACAATGAGCAGTTCTTC.

The chain employs TRBV29-1 and TRBJ2-7; D remains unclear. Germline values: CDR1 SQVTM, CDR2 ANQGSEA. The V end lost 3 bases, the J end lost 3 bases, and 9 bases lay between the germline ends. This CDR3 spans 12 amino acids. CDR3 nucleotide sequence: TGCAGCGTTGAGGTGGGATTCTACGAGCAGTACTTC. Translated: CSVEVGFYEQYF.

The chain uses TRBV6-6 and TRBJ2-1; 10 bases are shared with TRBD1. J lost 5 bases, V lost 3 bases, and 4 bases had no gene match. The CDR3 sequence is 15 residues long. The germline gives CDR1 MNHNY, CDR2 SVGAGI (reference sequence). The CDR3 is CASSYRDRGDNEQFF. In DNA form, the CDR3 reads TGTGCCAGCAGTTATCGGGACAGGGGCGACAATGAGCAGTTCTTC.

This clone was seen once. This chain uses TRBV18 with TRBJ1-4; 9 nucleotides agree with TRBD1. V lost 1 base and J lost 7; bases outside the gene matches: 1. The CDR3 sequence is 14 residues long. Germline V gene lookup returns CDR1 KGHSH and CDR2 LQKENI. Written as DNA, the CDR3 is TGTGCCAGCTCACCACGGGACAGGGCTGAAAAACTGTTTTTT. This codes for CASSPRDRAEKLFF.

This chain uses TRBV6-1 with TRBJ2-2; TRBD1 or TRBD2 may be the D gene (5 bases each). Looked up from germline, CDR1 is MNHNS and CDR2 is SASEGT. This CDR3 contains 14 residues. Trimming took 7 bases from V and 7 from J, leaving 16 bases between them. The CDR3 protein is CASTRTSEGGELFF. The CDR3, as DNA: TGTGCCAGCACCCGGACATCCGAGGGCGGGGAGCTGTTTTTT.

The chain is built from TRBV6-1 and TRBJ2-3; 12 bases map to TRBD2. CDR3 length: 13 residues. The V and J ends lost 4 bases and 14 bases, in that order; junction bases with no gene match: 7. Germline V gives CDR1 MNHNS, CDR2 SASEGT. The DNA for the CDR3 is TGTGCCAGCAGTGCCCGGACTAGCGGGGACAGGTATTTT. Translated, it gives CASSARTSGDRYF.

V and J are TRBV10-3 and TRBJ1-5, with 8 bases matching TRBD1. The CDR3 runs to 15 residues. The germline V gene has CDR1 ENHRY and CDR2 SYGVKD. J was trimmed by 8 bases and V by 0 bases; bases with no gene match: 6. The chain's CDR3 is CAISESTTGGEPQHF. In DNA, the CDR3 is TGTGCCATCAGTGAGTCTACAACAGGGGGTGAGCCCCAGCATTTT.

In its sample, this clone was seen once. The chain is built from TRBV5-4 and TRBJ2-3; 8 bases align to TRBD2. CDR1 and CDR2 from the germline V gene are SGHNT and YYREEE (reference sequence). With V trimmed by 7 bases and J by 7 bases, 14 bases remained unmatched. The CDR3 extends over 15 amino acids. As DNA, the CDR3 is TGTGCCAGCGCGGGGGGAGGGCGAGGGAGTAATACGCAGTATTTT. It codes for CASAGGGRGSNTQYF.

Comment on this clone: One junction end disagrees with the germline gene, perhaps due to a read error. This rearrangement joins TRBV29-1 to TRBJ1-4; 9 bases agree with TRBD1. This CDR3 region has 13 residues. Germline V CDR1 and CDR2: SQVTM, ANQGSEA. Here the CDR3 DNA reads TGCAGCGCGGGGGGGGACAGGGTGCGAAAAACTGTTTTT. Translated: CSAGGDRVRKTVF.

This clone was observed a handful of times. This same CDR3 is encoded by further DNA sequences in the sample. The gene calls are TRBV27 and TRBJ1-4, with a weak D call TRBD1 (5 bases). The CDR3 runs 15 residues. The germline V gene has CDR1 MNHEY and CDR2 SMNVEV (reference sequence). Between the trimmed V and J ends, which lost 6 bases and 2 bases, there was a span of 13 bases. The CDR3 coding sequence is TGTGCCAGCAGCTCGGGAGGGGCGACTAATGAAAAACTGTTTTTT. It translates to CASSSGGATNEKLFF.